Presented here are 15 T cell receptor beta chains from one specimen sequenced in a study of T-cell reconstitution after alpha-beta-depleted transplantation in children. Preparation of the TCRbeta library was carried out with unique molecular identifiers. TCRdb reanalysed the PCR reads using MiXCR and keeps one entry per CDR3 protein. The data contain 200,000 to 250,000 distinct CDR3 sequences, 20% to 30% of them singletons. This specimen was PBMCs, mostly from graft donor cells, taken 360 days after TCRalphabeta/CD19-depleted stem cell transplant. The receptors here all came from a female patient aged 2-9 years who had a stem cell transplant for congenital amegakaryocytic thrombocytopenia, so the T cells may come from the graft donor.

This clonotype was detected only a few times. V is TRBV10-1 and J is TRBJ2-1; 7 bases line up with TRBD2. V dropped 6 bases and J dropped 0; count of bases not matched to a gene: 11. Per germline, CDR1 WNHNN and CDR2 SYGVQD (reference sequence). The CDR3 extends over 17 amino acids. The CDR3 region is CASRGGPAGSSYNEQFF. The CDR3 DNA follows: TGCGCCAGCAGAGGAGGGCCAGCGGGGTCCTCCTACAATGAGCAGTTCTTC.

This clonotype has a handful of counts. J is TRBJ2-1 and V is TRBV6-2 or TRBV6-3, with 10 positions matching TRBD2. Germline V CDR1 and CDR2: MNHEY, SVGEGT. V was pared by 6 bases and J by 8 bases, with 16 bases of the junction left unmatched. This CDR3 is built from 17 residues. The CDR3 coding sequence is TGTGCCAGCAGACCACCTTTCCTAGCGGGAGTGGGCTATGAGCAGTTCTTC. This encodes CASRPPFLAGVGYEQFF.

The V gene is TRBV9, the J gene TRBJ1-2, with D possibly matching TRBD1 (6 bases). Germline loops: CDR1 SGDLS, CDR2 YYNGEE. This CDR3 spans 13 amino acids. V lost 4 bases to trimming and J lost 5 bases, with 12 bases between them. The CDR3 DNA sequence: TGTGCCAGCAGCCCACGGGGGCCTTATGGCTACACCTTC. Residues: CASSPRGPYGYTF.

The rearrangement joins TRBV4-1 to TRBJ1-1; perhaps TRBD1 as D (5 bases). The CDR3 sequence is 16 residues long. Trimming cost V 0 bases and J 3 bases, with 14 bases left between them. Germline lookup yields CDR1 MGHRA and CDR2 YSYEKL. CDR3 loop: CASSQEGRGFDTEAFF. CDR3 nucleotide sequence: TGCGCCAGCAGCCAAGAAGGACGGGGGTTTGACACTGAAGCTTTCTTT.

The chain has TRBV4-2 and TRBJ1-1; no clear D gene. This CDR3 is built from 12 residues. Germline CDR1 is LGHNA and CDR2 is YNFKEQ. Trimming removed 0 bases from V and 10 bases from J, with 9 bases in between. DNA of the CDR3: TGTGCCAGCAGCCAAGATCCGGAGGGAGCTTTCTTT. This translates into CASSQDPEGAFF.

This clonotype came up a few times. The CDR3 DNA reads TGCAGCGTTGGGGGGGGCCCAAAAGAGACCCAGTACTTC. It is translated as CSVGGGPKETQYF. The chain couples TRBV29-1 to TRBJ2-5; TRBD2 is a possible D gene (7 bases). Germline values: CDR1 SQVTM, CDR2 ANQGSEA. The CDR3 spans 13 residues. V gave up 4 bases and J gave up 3 bases, with 12 bases separating them. The full variable domain, completed using reference TRBV29-1 and TRBJ2-5, is SAVISQKPSRDICQRGTSLTIQCQVDSQVTMMFWYRQQPGQSLTLIATANQGSEATYESGFVIDKFPISRPNLTFSTLTVSNMSPEDSSIYLCSVGGGPKETQYFGPGTRLLVL.

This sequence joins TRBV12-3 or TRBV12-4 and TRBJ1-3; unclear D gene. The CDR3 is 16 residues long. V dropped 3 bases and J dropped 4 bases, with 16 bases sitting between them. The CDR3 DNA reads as TGTGCCAGCAGTTTCGGCAGCTTAGGGTGGGGAAACACCATATATTTT. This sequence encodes CASSFGSLGWGNTIYF.

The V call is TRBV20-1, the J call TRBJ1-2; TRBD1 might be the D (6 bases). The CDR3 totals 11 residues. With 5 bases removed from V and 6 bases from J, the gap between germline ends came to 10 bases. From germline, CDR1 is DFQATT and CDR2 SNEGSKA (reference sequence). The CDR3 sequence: CSAPKGDGYTF. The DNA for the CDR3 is TGCAGTGCTCCCAAGGGGGATGGCTACACCTTC.

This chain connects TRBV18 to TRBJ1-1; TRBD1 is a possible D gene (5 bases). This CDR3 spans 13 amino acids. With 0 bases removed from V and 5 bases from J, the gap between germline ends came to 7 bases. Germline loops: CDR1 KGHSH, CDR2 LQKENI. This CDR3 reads CASSPPGETEAFF. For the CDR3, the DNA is TGTGCCAGCTCACCACCAGGGGAGACTGAAGCTTTCTTT.

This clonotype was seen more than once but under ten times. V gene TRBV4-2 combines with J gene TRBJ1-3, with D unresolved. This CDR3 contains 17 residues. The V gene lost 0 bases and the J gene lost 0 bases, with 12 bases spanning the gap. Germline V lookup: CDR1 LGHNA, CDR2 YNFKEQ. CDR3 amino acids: CASSQELRGSSGNTIYF. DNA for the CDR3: TGTGCCAGCAGCCAAGAGCTGCGCGGAAGCTCTGGAAACACCATATATTTT.

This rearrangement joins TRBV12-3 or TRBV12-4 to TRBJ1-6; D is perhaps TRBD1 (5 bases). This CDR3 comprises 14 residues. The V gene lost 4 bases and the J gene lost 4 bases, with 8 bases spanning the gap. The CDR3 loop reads CASSWGRYNSPLHF. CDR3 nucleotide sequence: TGTGCCAGCAGTTGGGGGAGATATAATTCACCCCTCCACTTT.

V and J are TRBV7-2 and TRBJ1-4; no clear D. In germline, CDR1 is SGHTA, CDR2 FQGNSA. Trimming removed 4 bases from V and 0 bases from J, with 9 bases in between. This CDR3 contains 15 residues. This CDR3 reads CASSWGSPTNEKLFF. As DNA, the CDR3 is TGTGCCAGCAGCTGGGGTTCTCCAACTAATGAAAAACTGTTTTTT.

The chain's CDR3 is CSARVGTLNEKLFF. The CDR3 DNA reads as TGCAGTGCTAGAGTGGGGACATTAAATGAAAAACTGTTTTTT. V usage is TRBV20-1 and J usage is TRBJ1-4; D is possibly TRBD1 (6 bases). The CDR3 extends over 14 amino acids. Germline V gives CDR1 DFQATT, CDR2 SNEGSKA (reference sequence). Trimming left V 1 base short and J 5 bases short, with 11 bases between.

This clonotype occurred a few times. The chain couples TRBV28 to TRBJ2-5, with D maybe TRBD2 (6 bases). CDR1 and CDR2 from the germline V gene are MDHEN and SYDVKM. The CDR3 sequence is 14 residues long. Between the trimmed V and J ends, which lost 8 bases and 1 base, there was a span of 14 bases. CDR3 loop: CASGTGLPQETQYF. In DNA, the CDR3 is TGTGCCAGCGGTACGGGACTGCCCCAAGAGACCCAGTACTTC.

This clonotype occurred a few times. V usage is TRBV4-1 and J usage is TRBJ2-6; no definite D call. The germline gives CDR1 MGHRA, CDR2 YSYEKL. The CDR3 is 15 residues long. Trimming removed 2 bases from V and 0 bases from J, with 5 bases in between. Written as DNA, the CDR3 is TGCGCCAGCAGCCAACTAGGCTCTGGGGCCAACGTCCTGACTTTC. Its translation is CASSQLGSGANVLTF.